The sequence of this T cell receptor beta chain was determined in a study of T cell repertoires in cytomegalovirus infection. In this sample, this clonotype turned up a few times. What it binds is unknown. TCRdb passed the reads through MiXCR, listing each CDR3 protein once. The table records some 500,000 distinct CDR3 sequences, 25% to 35% of them present only once. Germline CDR1 and CDR2: SGHTA and FQGNSA. With 3 bases removed from V and 7 bases from J, the gap between germline ends came to 14 bases. The length of the CDR3 is 14 residues. The sequences come from cultured PBMCs, collected from culture after CMV antigen stimulation. This TCR was recovered from a human donor in good health (CMV status not recorded). Some clones in this sample may be carry-over from other donors' samples. V is TRBV7-2 and J is TRBJ2-3; a possible D gene is TRBD2 (5 bases). The CDR3 here is CASSLEAFQHTQYF. In DNA, the CDR3 is TGTGCCAGCAGCTTGGAGGCCTTCCAACATACGCAGTATTTT.